One sample yielded the 19 T cell receptor beta chains listed below, sequenced in a study of blood T cell repertoires in COVID-19 (dated by TCRdb to the early 2020s). Library preparation was by the immunoSEQ multiplex PCR assay. Held by TCRdb, this immuneACCESS table contains in-frame sequences only and omits some clones. Under half of the omission traces to an unresolved V gene where checked; the cause of the rest is unknown. The sample table records about 74,000 clones; 75% to 80% of these occur just once. The top ten constitute 15% of the sample. Sequenced sample: peripheral blood. These receptors were obtained from a human donor in a cohort sampled during active COVID-19.

This clone turned up a few times. The chain recombines TRBV12-5 with TRBJ2-1; 8 bases are a match to TRBD2. The CDR3 runs 20 residues. V trimming: 0 bases; J trimming: 1 base; junction bases outside the gene matches: 14. Per germline, CDR1 LGHNT and CDR2 FRNRAP. The CDR3 DNA sequence: TGTGCTAGTGGTTTGGTAGTGACTAGCGCTCGTACCAGATCCTACAATGAGCAGTTCTTC. Translation: CASGLVVTSARTRSYNEQFF.

V usage is TRBV6-1 and J usage is TRBJ1-2, with TRBD1 matching over 7 bases. This CDR3 is 16 amino acids long. V was pared by 1 base and J by 4 bases, with 9 bases of the junction left unmatched. Germline CDR1 MNHNS, CDR2 SASEGT. The CDR3 here is CASSEVRGQGFYGYTF. CDR3 DNA sequence: TGTGCCAGCAGTGAAGTAAGGGGGCAGGGCTTCTATGGCTACACCTTC.

V and J are TRBV4-1 and TRBJ2-5, with D possibly matching TRBD2 (6 bases). The CDR3 is 17 amino acids. Between the trimmed V and J ends, which lost 2 bases and 5 bases, there was a span of 21 bases. From germline, CDR1 is MGHRA and CDR2 YSYEKL. CDR3 coding DNA: TGCGCCAGCAGCCAAACCCTCAGACAAGGAGGGAAGGAGACCCAGTACTTC. This encodes CASSQTLRQGGKETQYF.

The sample holds a few counts of this clone. The chain employs TRBV9 and TRBJ1-2; 7 nucleotides align to TRBD1. The CDR3 consists of 13 residues. The junction had 8 bases not matched to a gene; V was cut back by 4 bases and J by 8 bases. CDR1 is SGDLS and CDR2 is YYNGEE in the germline V gene. The CDR3 bases are TGTGCCAGCAGCCCAAGGGGGCGAAAAGGCTACACCTTC. It yields the protein CASSPRGRKGYTF.

The rearrangement joins TRBV7-8 to TRBJ2-2; 11 bases line up with TRBD1. With V trimmed by 6 bases and J by 4 bases, 13 bases remained unmatched. There are 18 residues in the CDR3. Germline V lookup: CDR1 SGHVS, CDR2 FQNEAQ. The DNA for the CDR3 is TGTGCCAGCAGTTACAGGGACAGGGGGGGACTCGGCACCGGGGAGCTGTTTTTT. Translating it yields CASSYRDRGGLGTGELFF.

This clone was recorded only once. This chain uses TRBV27 with TRBJ2-4; 14 bases are a match to TRBD2. Germline values: CDR1 MNHEY, CDR2 SMNVEV (reference sequence). The CDR3 contains 15 residues. The junction had 8 bases not matched to a gene; V was cut back by 0 bases and J by 16 bases. The CDR3 DNA reads TGTGCCAGCAGTTTATCTCTGGGACTAGCGGGAGTTAAATACTTC. Amino acid sequence: CASSLSLGLAGVKYF.

Written as DNA, the CDR3 is TGCGCCAGCAGCGGAGAATCCGAGCAGTACTTC. Residues: CASSGESEQYF. This chain links TRBV5-1 with TRBJ2-7; the D is unclear. The CDR3 loop spans 11 amino acids. The V end was cut by 4 bases, the J end by 6 bases, with 8 bases between. Germline CDR1 SGHRS, CDR2 YFSETQ.

This clone occurred once. The chain joins TRBV6-5 to TRBJ1-5, with TRBD1 as a possible D gene (5 bases). The CDR3 is 14 residues long. V was clipped by 6 bases and J by 5 bases, with 14 bases between them. CDR1 MNHEY and CDR2 SVGAGI come from the germline V gene. Written as DNA, the CDR3 is TGTGCCAGCAGCCTCGGAGGGGAGCATCAGCCCCAGCATTTT. It is translated as CASSLGGEHQPQHF.

As concerns this clone: The sample carries other DNA sequences with the same CDR3. V usage is TRBV6-1 and J usage is TRBJ2-7, with 9 positions matching TRBD2. Germline V gene lookup returns CDR1 MNHNS and CDR2 SASEGT. The CDR3 consists of 15 residues. Unmatched junction bases numbered 8, after V lost 1 base and J lost 7 bases. The DNA of the CDR3 is TGTGCCAGCAGTGAAGAAGGCGGGAGGGCCGGTGAGCAGTACTTC. It codes for CASSEEGGRAGEQYF.

This chain connects TRBV7-2 to TRBJ1-2; the match to TRBD1 covers 10 bases. CDR3 length: 17 amino acids. With 4 bases clipped from V and 1 base from J, the junction kept 9 bases outside the gene matches. CDR1 and CDR2 from the germline V gene are SGHTA and FQGNSA. Here the CDR3 DNA reads TGTGCCAGCAGCTCCGACAGGGGGCGGTACGGTAACTATGGCTACACCTTC. Its protein product is CASSSDRGRYGNYGYTF.

In this sample, this clone turned up a few times. The V call is TRBV11-2, the J call TRBJ2-7; 9 bases are shared with TRBD2. Unmatched junction bases numbered 9, after V lost 4 bases and J lost 2 bases. The CDR3 is 16 amino acids. Germline V gene data show CDR1 as SGHAT and CDR2 as FQNNGV. Here the CDR3 reads CASSSLRTSEAYEQYF. The DNA for the CDR3 is TGTGCCAGCAGCTCCCTTAGGACTAGCGAGGCCTACGAGCAGTACTTC.

The chain joins TRBV7-2 to TRBJ2-3; a possible D gene is TRBD2 (6 bases). Germline V lookup: CDR1 SGHTA, CDR2 FQGNSA. V was trimmed by 1 base and J by 1 base, leaving 9 bases between them. The CDR3 is made up of 15 amino acids. The CDR3 DNA is TGTGCCAGCAGCTTAGGGCGGGGCGGCACAGATACGCAGTATTTT. This sequence encodes CASSLGRGGTDTQYF.

V gene TRBV10-1 combines with J gene TRBJ1-1; D might be TRBD1 (6 bases). The CDR3 runs to 14 residues. The germline V gene encodes CDR1 WNHNN and CDR2 SYGVQD (reference sequence). V lost 5 bases, J lost 1 base, and 11 bases lay in between. The CDR3, as DNA: TGCGCCAGCAGTTTACACAGGGAGAACACTGAAGCTTTCTTT. Translating gives CASSLHRENTEAFF.

This clone was detected once. This chain joins TRBV11-3 and TRBJ1-2, with unresolved D. This CDR3 region has 16 residues. The germline gives CDR1 SGHNT, CDR2 YENEEA. The V gene lost 2 bases and the J gene lost 4 bases, with 17 bases spanning the gap. The CDR3 nucleotides are TGTGCCAGCAGCTTAAATTTTGGCTTTAGACTCTATGGCTACACCTTC. Its protein product is CASSLNFGFRLYGYTF.

The chain is built from TRBV11-2 and TRBJ2-7; 8 bases agree with TRBD1. The CDR3 is 15 residues long. The germline CDR1 and CDR2 sequences are SGHAT and FQNNGV. V shed 8 bases, J shed 2 bases, and the junction held 11 bases outside the gene matches. As DNA, the CDR3 is TGTGCCAGCTCACCCTTGCCGGGACAGGCCTACGAGCAGTACTTC. Its protein product is CASSPLPGQAYEQYF.

The V call is TRBV28, the J call TRBJ1-1, with D perhaps matching TRBD1 (5 bases). The CDR3 loop spans 16 amino acids. The ends were cut back, 2 bases at V and 5 bases at J, with 18 bases in the middle. CDR1 is MDHEN, CDR2 SYDVKM, per germline. The CDR3: CASSLGVGRGRTEAFF. CDR3 bases: TGTGCCAGCAGTTTAGGTGTGGGCCGGGGGAGAACTGAAGCTTTCTTT.

This chain connects TRBV28 to TRBJ2-7; perhaps TRBD2 as D (5 bases). Germline V gene lookup returns CDR1 MDHEN and CDR2 SYDVKM. The CDR3 covers 14 residues. Trimming cost V 2 bases and J 2 bases, with 10 bases left between them. The DNA of the CDR3 is TGTGCCAGCAGTTTAGAGCGGCCCCCCTACGAGCAGTACTTC. This sequence encodes CASSLERPPYEQYF.

V is TRBV10-3 and J is TRBJ1-6; D is undetermined. The V end lost 0 bases, the J end lost 10 bases, and 7 bases lay between the germline ends. CDR1 and CDR2 (germline): ENHRY, SYGVKD. The CDR3 is 13 amino acids. This CDR3 is CAISESPGSPLHF. CDR3 in DNA: TGTGCCATCAGTGAGTCCCCGGGGTCACCCCTCCACTTT.

The genes are TRBV28 and TRBJ1-4; TRBD1 matches at 9 bases. Looked up from germline, CDR1 is MDHEN and CDR2 is SYDVKM. Germline trimming cut 9 bases from V and 3 bases from J; bases unmatched to any gene: 2. This CDR3 region has 13 residues. The CDR3 sequence: CASGTGSNEKLFF. The DNA of the CDR3 is TGTGCCAGTGGGACAGGGTCTAATGAAAAACTGTTTTTT.